This T cell receptor (beta chain) was observed in a study of blood T cell repertoires in COVID-19. Study in general: Samples came from the United States, Italy and Spain, spanning acute and convalescent COVID-19. Nucleic acid was either cDNA or gDNA, and it came from T cells, B-cell-depleted T cells, or PBMCs.

Under the authors' procedure: Estimates of nucleated cell counts were drawn from the amplification of reference gene primers. Only in-frame clones appear in the TCRdb table, and some are missing; sequencing was by immunoSEQ multiplex PCR. V, J and clone size reflect that table, while D and trimming were determined from the DNA. The sample lists roughly 170,000 clones; about four fifths were seen once. The CDR3 runs to 15 residues. Between the trimmed V and J ends, which lost 2 bases and 5 bases, there was a span of 15 bases. CDR1 is SGHTA and CDR2 is FQGNSA in the germline V gene. This chain connects TRBV7-2 to TRBJ1-2; maybe TRBD1 (5 bases). Sample: peripheral blood. This clonotype was obtained from a man between 40 and 49 years old who had recovered from COVID-19. CDR3 in DNA: TGTGCCAGCAGCTTAATGGGGCAGGTGCCTTATGGCTACACCTTC. Protein sequence: CASSLMGQVPYGYTF.